The 3 T cell receptor beta chains listed next were all sequenced from one sample in a study of blood T cell repertoires in COVID-19. TCRdb's copy holds only in-frame clones and misses some; the assay was immunoSEQ multiplex PCR. The sample contains tens of thousands of clones, about 81% of which appear only once. The sequenced material came from peripheral blood. These receptors came from a human donor in a cohort sampled during active COVID-19.

In this sample, this clone turned up once. CDR3 residues: CATSDPTSGGLYNEQFF. The CDR3, as DNA: TGTGCCACCAGTGATCCGACTAGCGGGGGGCTCTACAATGAGCAGTTCTTC. This sequence joins TRBV24-1 and TRBJ2-1, with 13 bases aligning to TRBD2. The CDR3 is made up of 17 amino acids. V lost 3 bases and J lost 3; bases outside the gene matches: 4. The germline CDR1 and CDR2 sequences are KGHDR and SFDVKD.

The rearrangement joins TRBV14 to TRBJ2-7; a weak D match, TRBD2 (7 bases). V lost 4 bases to trimming and J lost 3 bases, with 16 bases between them. CDR3 length: 15 amino acids. CDR1 is SGHDN and CDR2 is FVKESK in the germline V gene. The CDR3 coding sequence is TGTGCCAGCAGCCGTTACGGGGGGACACTCTACGAGCAGTACTTC. Amino acid sequence: CASSRYGGTLYEQYF.

This chain uses TRBV6-2 or TRBV6-3 with TRBJ1-6; 7 positions agree with TRBD1. V dropped 6 bases and J dropped 7; count of bases not matched to a gene: 15. Per germline, CDR1 MNHEY and CDR2 SVGEGT. This CDR3 contains 17 residues. CDR3: CASSQRPTGFANSPLHF. The CDR3 DNA reads TGTGCCAGCAGCCAACGCCCGACAGGGTTCGCGAATTCACCCCTCCACTTT.